The rows below give T cell receptor beta chains drawn from one sample of a study of OX40 agonist ivuxolimab in advanced cancers. TCRdb's copy holds only in-frame clones and misses some; the assay was immunoSEQ multiplex PCR. The repertoire holds around 76,000 clones, with 85% as singletons. The sequenced sample was CD4+ or CD8+ T cells sorted from blood, obtained in a trial of the OX40 agonist ivuxolimab. Source of these receptors: an adult with an advanced solid tumor such as melanoma, head and neck, liver or kidney cancer. The CDR3 runs from the conserved cysteine through the conserved F or W. Each record gives: V gene, J gene, D gene, CDR3 protein. A D gene is named only where the DNA matches it firmly.

V gene: TRBV14
J gene: TRBJ1-1
D gene: NA
CDR3 protein: CASSLPGLNTEAFF

V gene: TRBV4-2
J gene: TRBJ2-2
D gene: TRBD2
CDR3 protein: CASSRGSGGAGTTGELFF

V gene: TRBV18
J gene: TRBJ1-5
D gene: TRBD1
CDR3 protein: CASSDRGGNQPQHF

V gene: TRBV4-3
J gene: TRBJ2-6
D gene: NA
CDR3 protein: CASSRTASGANVLTF

V gene: TRBV28
J gene: TRBJ1-2
D gene: TRBD1
CDR3 protein: CASSPLDRDPDGYTF

V gene: TRBV25-1
J gene: TRBJ1-2
D gene: NA
CDR3 protein: CASSDSDSYGYTF

V gene: TRBV4-1
J gene: TRBJ2-1
D gene: TRBD2
CDR3 protein: CASSPAGRHNEQFF

V gene: TRBV19
J gene: TRBJ2-1
D gene: NA
CDR3 protein: CASSSGVMGAGNEQFF

V gene: TRBV27
J gene: TRBJ2-7
D gene: TRBD2
CDR3 protein: CASMPNWRERGVVSYEQYF

V gene: TRBV4-3
J gene: TRBJ2-2
D gene: TRBD2
CDR3 protein: CASSQELAGVNTGELFF

V gene: TRBV28
J gene: TRBJ2-2
D gene: TRBD2
CDR3 protein: CATNRLAGAHTGELFF

V gene: TRBV19
J gene: TRBJ2-6
D gene: NA
CDR3 protein: CAYGLGPGANVLTF

V gene: TRBV6-6
J gene: TRBJ1-2
D gene: NA
CDR3 protein: CASSLQGPNYGYTF

V gene: TRBV4-2
J gene: TRBJ1-4
D gene: NA
CDR3 protein: CASSQEVAGAGEKLFF

V gene: TRBV5-6
J gene: TRBJ1-5
D gene: NA
CDR3 protein: CASSLQRMGYSNQPQHF

V gene: TRBV6-5
J gene: TRBJ1-2
D gene: NA
CDR3 protein: CASWRATQSYGYTF

V gene: TRBV6-5
J gene: TRBJ1-2
D gene: NA
CDR3 protein: CASSYGILSNYGYTF

V gene: TRBV2
J gene: TRBJ2-5
D gene: TRBD1
CDR3 protein: CASSPRWTGKETQYF

V gene: TRBV6-5
J gene: TRBJ2-1
D gene: NA
CDR3 protein: CASSLNWGNEQFF

V gene: TRBV7-3
J gene: TRBJ2-2
D gene: NA
CDR3 protein: CASSLGGANGELFF

V gene: TRBV2
J gene: TRBJ1-1
D gene: NA
CDR3 protein: CASSERGPTNTEAFF

V gene: TRBV19
J gene: TRBJ2-5
D gene: TRBD2
CDR3 protein: CASSISLAGGGETQYF

V gene: TRBV29-1
J gene: TRBJ2-7
D gene: TRBD1
CDR3 protein: CSATGPGSYEQYF

V gene: TRBV9
J gene: TRBJ2-1
D gene: NA
CDR3 protein: CASSADAGTLQFF

V gene: TRBV6-5
J gene: TRBJ2-4
D gene: NA
CDR3 protein: CASSYSTDQNIQYF

V gene: TRBV30
J gene: TRBJ1-5
D gene: NA
CDR3 protein: CAWSGEYNQPQHF

V gene: TRBV4-3
J gene: TRBJ1-1
D gene: NA
CDR3 protein: CASSQIGRNTEAFF